This entry lists 11 T cell receptor beta chains sequenced from one sample in a study of T cell responses to AZD1222 COVID-19 vaccine. The table came from immunoSEQ multiplex PCR; TCRdb's copy has only in-frame clones and leaves some out. The sample carries about 110,000 clones, 70% to 90% recorded once. The input for sequencing was peripheral blood, taken on day 0 of AZD1222 vaccination. These receptors were obtained from an adult in good health.

About this clone: Additional DNA sequences in this sample encode the identical CDR3. The chain recombines TRBV7-9 with TRBJ2-3; no firm D call. In germline, CDR1 is SEHNR, CDR2 FQNEAQ (reference sequence). Trimming stripped 5 bases from V and 1 base from J, with 7 bases between. This CDR3 spans 13 amino acids. The CDR3 DNA follows: TGTGCCAGCAGCCCCAGTGGCACAGATACGCAGTATTTT. This translates into CASSPSGTDTQYF. The full variable domain, rest sourced from reference TRBV7-9 and TRBJ2-3, is DTGVSQNPRHKITKRGQNVTFRCDPISEHNRLYWYRQTLGQGPEFLTYFQNEAQLEKSRLLSDRFSAERPKGSFSTLEIQRTEQGDSAMYLCASSPSGTDTQYFGPGTRLTVL.

This chain joins TRBV28 and TRBJ1-4; 8 nucleotides agree with TRBD1. The germline V gene encodes CDR1 MDHEN and CDR2 SYDVKM. Losses at the gene ends were 4 bases for V and 10 bases for J; bases not matched to a gene: 17. The CDR3 covers 17 residues. CDR3 nucleotides: TGTGCCAGCAGTTCGACGTCACCCGGGACAGGAAAGAGAAAACTGTTTTTT. Amino acid sequence: CASSSTSPGTGKRKLFF.

This chain uses TRBV4-2 with TRBJ2-7; 10 bases fit TRBD1. J gave up 2 bases and V 1 base, and 2 bases lay outside the gene matches. Looked up from germline, CDR1 is LGHNA and CDR2 is YNFKEQ. CDR3 length equals 15 residues. CDR3 DNA sequence: TGTGCCAGCAGCCAAGGGACAGGGGGACCCTACGAGCAGTACTTC. This encodes CASSQGTGGPYEQYF.

The chain joins TRBV4-3 to TRBJ1-2; TRBD1 matches 10 bases. The CDR3 spans 15 residues. Germline lookup yields CDR1 LGHNA and CDR2 YSLEER. V trimming: 1 base; J trimming: 3 bases; junction bases outside the gene matches: 2. CDR3 DNA: TGCGCCAGCAGCCAAGGGACAGGGGGGTACTATGGCTACACCTTC. Its translation is CASSQGTGGYYGYTF.

The chain carries TRBV7-9 and TRBJ2-1; 9 bases map to TRBD1. The CDR3 extends over 15 amino acids. Germline CDR1 SEHNR, CDR2 FQNEAQ (reference sequence). Trimming took 1 base from V and 6 from J; bases not matched to a gene: 4. The CDR3 here is CASSLGRDRANEQFF. Here the CDR3 DNA reads TGTGCCAGCAGCTTAGGACGGGACAGGGCCAATGAGCAGTTCTTC.

The chain carries TRBV2 and TRBJ1-5; no reliable D call. The CDR3 is 14 amino acids. Looked up from germline, CDR1 is SNHLY and CDR2 is FYNNEI. V was shortened by 1 base and J by 4 bases, with 8 bases between the two germline ends. CDR3 sequence: CASSEVTANQPQHF. The DNA for the CDR3 is TGTGCCAGCAGTGAAGTCACAGCGAATCAGCCCCAGCATTTT.

V gene TRBV4-2 combines with J gene TRBJ2-2; tentatively, D is TRBD2 (5 bases). Looked up from germline, CDR1 is LGHNA and CDR2 is YNFKEQ. V lost 1 base and J 6 bases, leaving 18 bases between the germline ends. The CDR3 runs to 17 residues. This CDR3 reads CASSQARGLLVPGELFF. CDR3 sequence (DNA): TGTGCCAGCAGCCAAGCCAGAGGGCTACTAGTTCCCGGGGAGCTGTTTTTT.

The chain employs TRBV7-3 and TRBJ2-2, with D unresolved. The CDR3 consists of 15 residues. Per germline, CDR1 SGHTA and CDR2 FQGTGA. The V gene lost 2 bases and the J gene lost 0 bases, with 7 bases spanning the gap. CDR3 in amino acids: CASSLGVPNTGELFF. The DNA for the CDR3 is TGTGCCAGCAGCTTAGGGGTCCCGAACACCGGGGAGCTGTTTTTT.

Here the CDR3 reads CASSLIGTSTSQTQYF. CDR3 nucleotides: TGTGCCAGCAGCTTAATCGGGACTAGCACATCGCAGACCCAGTACTTC. The chain has TRBV7-6 and TRBJ2-5; 9 bases are a match to TRBD2. The ends lost 2 bases at V and 6 bases at J; junction bases unmatched: 10. This CDR3 is 16 amino acids long. Germline assignment: CDR1 SGHVS and CDR2 FNYEAQ.

The V and J genes are TRBV3-1 (or the pseudogene TRBV3-2) and TRBJ2-5; 8 bases line up with TRBD1. This CDR3 region has 17 residues. With V trimmed by 6 bases and J by 0 bases, 12 bases remained unmatched. The V gene's germline CDR1 is LGHDT and CDR2 YNNKEL (reference sequence). CDR3 DNA sequence: TGTGCCAGCAGTTTGTCCTGGGACAGGACGTACCAAGAGACCCAGTACTTC. Translation: CASSLSWDRTYQETQYF.

The sample holds one count of this clone. The genes are TRBV5-1 and TRBJ1-2; 9 bases map to TRBD1. The CDR3 extends over 14 amino acids. J was trimmed by 3 bases and V by 4 bases; bases with no gene match: 4. Germline CDR1 SGHRS, CDR2 YFSETQ. The CDR3: CASSPGQGHYGYTF. The CDR3 bases are TGCGCCAGCAGCCCGGGACAGGGCCACTATGGCTACACCTTC.